A selection of T cell receptor beta chains follows, all from one sample in a study of technical replicates of blood from a handful of donors. The data were produced by immunoSEQ multiplex PCR, yet TCRdb's version contains in-frame clones alone and is incomplete. This table holds around 98,000 clones, approximately 96% found once. Sequenced: T cells isolated from PBMCs. The receptors come from a human donor in good health. CDR3s leave out the opening cysteine and the closing phenylalanine or tryptophan. The order of the fields is J gene, V gene, CDR3 protein.

TRBJ1-5 | TRBV6-4 | ASSETGERQPQH
TRBJ2-7 | TRBV19 | ASSIGTGGGFYEQY
TRBJ2-5 | TRBV29-1 | SGGQGAPGKTQY
TRBJ1-2 | TRBV6-5 | ASSLRTGYNGYT
TRBJ2-2 | TRBV2 | ASEGLNTGELF
TRBJ2-7 | TRBV9 | ASSPSTPGSSGGYEQY
TRBJ2-5 | TRBV5-1 | ASTATSGLGQETQY
TRBJ2-3 | TRBV28 | ASSQAGSTDTQY
TRBJ1-4 | TRBV4-1 | ASSQGTGEKLF
TRBJ1-1 | TRBV28 | ASSFGTLMNTEAF
TRBJ1-1 | TRBV12-5 | ASGSRSFGF
TRBJ2-1 | TRBV27 | ASFLSGTGVIYNEQF
TRBJ2-7 | TRBV30 | AWSTVPEEQY
TRBJ1-2 | TRBV19 | ASRGGGPGYT
TRBJ2-3 | TRBV28 | ASASTDTQY
TRBJ2-6 | TRBV28 | ATNRGGGGANVLT
TRBJ2-5 | TRBV30 | AWGGEMETQY
TRBJ2-5 | TRBV14 | ASSQVAGFETQY
TRBJ2-7 | TRBV4-1 | ASSQGDSSYEQY
TRBJ2-7 | TRBV27 | ASSSVLAGTYEQY
TRBJ1-1 | TRBV11-2 | ASSFLPRNTEAF
TRBJ2-7 | TRBV29-1 | SVFTQYYEQY
TRBJ2-1 | TRBV2 | ASSAGAGNNEQF
TRBJ1-1 | TRBV5-4 | AVVFQMNTEAF
TRBJ1-1 | TRBV6-5 | ASSYGEGNTEAF
TRBJ2-1 | TRBV27 | ASSLGLAGLNEQF